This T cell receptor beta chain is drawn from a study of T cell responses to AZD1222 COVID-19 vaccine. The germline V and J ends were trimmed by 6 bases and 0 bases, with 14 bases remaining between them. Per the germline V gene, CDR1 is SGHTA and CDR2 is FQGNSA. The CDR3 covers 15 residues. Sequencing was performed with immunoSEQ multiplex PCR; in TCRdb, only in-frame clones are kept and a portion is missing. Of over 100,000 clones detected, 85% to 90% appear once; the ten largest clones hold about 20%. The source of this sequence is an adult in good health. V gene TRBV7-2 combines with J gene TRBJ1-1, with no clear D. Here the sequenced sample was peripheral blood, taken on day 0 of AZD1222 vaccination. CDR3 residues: CASRGGSGMNTEAFF. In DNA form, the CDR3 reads TGTGCCAGCAGGGGCGGGTCTGGGATGAACACTGAAGCTTTCTTT.